This T cell receptor (beta chain) comes out of a study of blood T cell repertoires in COVID-19. Study-wide context: Some COVID-19 samples were acute and others convalescent; all came from the United States, Italy and Spain. PBMCs, B-cell-depleted T cells, or T cells were the source of the cDNA or gDNA that made up the material.

Under the authors' procedure: Nucleated cell number was recorded as an estimate derived from reference gene primer amplification. Generated by immunoSEQ multiplex PCR, the TCRdb table keeps only in-frame clones and is missing some. The DNA gave D and trimming, while V, J and clone size come from that table. The table lists 300,000 to 450,000 clones, less than 85% of them singletons. This CDR3 is 16 amino acids long. Germline loops: CDR1 MGHRA, CDR2 YSYEKL. The ends were cut back, 2 bases at V and 12 bases at J, with 23 bases in the middle. The rearrangement links TRBV4-1 to TRBJ2-1; perhaps TRBD2 as D (7 bases). Sample: peripheral blood. The receptor was derived from a woman under 30 with acute or convalescent COVID-19. DNA of the CDR3: TGCGCCAGCAGCCAAAGAGGCGGACTAGGGGGACAATGGCAGTTCTTC. Translating it yields CASSQRGGLGGQWQFF.